Sequencing of this T cell receptor beta chain was carried out in a study of post-analysis software for immune sequencing data. Study-wide background: Included courses were relapsing-remitting and secondary progressive multiple sclerosis; progressive-relapsing multiple sclerosis was also included.

Study-wide findings and caveats: Patients had higher frequencies than controls of five TRBV segments, including TRBV5-6, TRBV5-1 and TRBV20-1.

This clonotype was seen a handful of times. As yet, its antigen is unknown. This CDR3 comprises 18 residues. Germline assignment: CDR1 MGHRA and CDR2 YSYEKL. V gave up 3 bases and J gave up 1 base; unmatched junction bases: 8. Included in the TCR beta cDNA libraries were unique molecular identifiers. TCRdb redid the calling of the PCR reads with MiXCR, one entry per CDR3 protein. Of roughly 410,000 distinct CDR3 sequences in the sample, roughly 30% were seen once. The sample consisted of blood. The chain employs TRBV4-1 and TRBJ2-4; 11 nucleotides agree with TRBD2. The sequence derives from a girl between 10 and 17 years old with multiple sclerosis. The CDR3, as DNA: TGCGCCAGCAGCCAGGATTCCCTAGCGGGGGGTGCCAAAAACATTCAGTACTTC. Amino acid sequence: CASSQDSLAGGAKNIQYF.